These T cell receptor beta chains were read from a single sample in a study of blood T cells in healthy people across ages. TCRdb itself ran the 5' RACE reads through MiXCR, one entry per CDR3 protein. The table includes hundreds of thousands of distinct CDR3 sequences, about a quarter detected once. These same records also appear under a second study, on T cells of mothers and their children.

The source material was blood. Receptors were obtained from a boy younger than 18 in good health. Each CDR3 is given with its conserved first and last residue. The D gene is left open where the match is weak. Clone size is stated in some rows and not others, as once, few, many or a class when expanded.

D gene: NA
J gene: TRBJ2-6
V gene: TRBV7-3
clone size: NA
CDR3 protein: CASMGWSSGANVLTF
CDR3 DNA: TGTGCCAGCATGGGATGGAGCTCTGGGGCCAACGTCCTGACTTTC

D gene: NA
J gene: TRBJ2-7
V gene: TRBV7-2
clone size: NA
CDR3 protein: CASSLGAGGGFNEQYF
CDR3 DNA: TGTGCCAGCAGCTTAGGGGCAGGAGGTGGCTTCAACGAGCAGTACTTC

D gene: NA
J gene: TRBJ2-5
V gene: TRBV29-1
clone size: NA
CDR3 protein: CSVESRGGSQETQYF
CDR3 DNA: TGCAGCGTTGAAAGCAGGGGGGGTTCCCAAGAGACCCAGTACTTC

D gene: TRBD1
J gene: TRBJ2-7
V gene: TRBV15
clone size: NA
CDR3 protein: CATSTRGQGRPYEQYF
CDR3 DNA: TGTGCCACCAGCACCCGCGGACAGGGCAGGCCCTACGAGCAGTACTTC

D gene: NA
J gene: TRBJ2-5
V gene: TRBV30
clone size: NA
CDR3 protein: CAWSANGETQYF
CDR3 DNA: TGTGCCTGGAGCGCTAACGGAGAGACCCAGTACTTC

D gene: NA
J gene: TRBJ1-1
V gene: TRBV7-9
clone size: NA
CDR3 protein: CASSFPDTEAFF
CDR3 DNA: TGTGCCAGCAGCTTCCCCGACACTGAAGCTTTCTTT

D gene: NA
J gene: TRBJ2-2
V gene: TRBV5-1
clone size: many
CDR3 protein: CASSLGNTGELFF
CDR3 DNA: TGCGCCAGCAGCTTGGGGAACACCGGGGAGCTGTTTTTT

D gene: TRBD1
J gene: TRBJ2-4
V gene: TRBV19
clone size: NA
CDR3 protein: CASSPRDSRNIQYF
CDR3 DNA: TGTGCCAGTAGTCCACGGGACAGTAGGAACATTCAGTACTTC

D gene: NA
J gene: TRBJ2-5
V gene: TRBV5-1
clone size: NA
CDR3 protein: CASSLDSISYEQHF
CDR3 DNA: TGCGCCAGCAGCTTGGACAGTATTAGTTACGAGCAGCACTTC

D gene: TRBD1
J gene: TRBJ1-5
V gene: TRBV7-2
clone size: NA
CDR3 protein: CASSGTGDRDQPQHF
CDR3 DNA: TGTGCCAGCAGCGGGACAGGTGACAGGGATCAGCCCCAGCATTTT

D gene: NA
J gene: TRBJ2-1
V gene: TRBV10-3
clone size: NA
CDR3 protein: CAISEDMEQFF
CDR3 DNA: TGTGCCATCAGTGAGGACATGGAGCAGTTCTTC

D gene: TRBD1
J gene: TRBJ2-7
V gene: TRBV7-9
clone size: NA
CDR3 protein: CAGTSGGQGLYEQYF
CDR3 DNA: TGTGCCGGCACCTCTGGGGGACAGGGCCTCTACGAGCAGTACTTC

D gene: NA
J gene: TRBJ2-1
V gene: TRBV5-1
clone size: NA
CDR3 protein: CASSLLTGLMNEQFF
CDR3 DNA: TGCGCCAGCAGCTTGCTGACAGGCTTAATGAATGAGCAGTTCTTC

D gene: TRBD2
J gene: TRBJ2-7
V gene: TRBV6-1
clone size: NA
CDR3 protein: CASVPGLAYEQYF
CDR3 DNA: TGTGCCAGCGTCCCGGGACTAGCTTACGAGCAGTACTTC

D gene: NA
J gene: TRBJ2-1
V gene: TRBV12-3/TRBV12-4
clone size: few
CDR3 protein: CASRLASPLYNEQFF
CDR3 DNA: TGTGCCAGCAGGTTAGCGAGCCCCCTTTACAATGAGCAGTTCTTC

D gene: NA
J gene: TRBJ1-4
V gene: TRBV7-9
clone size: NA
CDR3 protein: CASSLAPEGKLFF
CDR3 DNA: TGTGCCAGCAGCTTAGCGCCGGAAGGGAAGCTGTTTTTT

D gene: NA
J gene: TRBJ2-5
V gene: TRBV11-2
clone size: NA
CDR3 protein: CASSHPDVRQETQYF
CDR3 DNA: TGTGCCAGCAGTCACCCGGACGTGCGCCAAGAGACCCAGTACTTC

D gene: TRBD1
J gene: TRBJ2-1
V gene: TRBV10-3
clone size: NA
CDR3 protein: CAISLPTGGTNNEQFF
CDR3 DNA: TGTGCCATCAGTTTACCGACAGGGGGTACGAACAATGAGCAGTTCTTC

D gene: NA
J gene: TRBJ1-5
V gene: TRBV7-8
clone size: NA
CDR3 protein: CASSTPGVGNQPQHF
CDR3 DNA: TGTGCCAGCAGCACCCCAGGGGTGGGCAATCAGCCCCAGCATTTT

D gene: TRBD1
J gene: TRBJ2-2
V gene: TRBV11-2
clone size: NA
CDR3 protein: CASSYRTGLEMELFF
CDR3 DNA: TGTGCCAGCAGCTACCGGACAGGGTTGGAAATGGAGCTGTTTTTT

D gene: TRBD1
J gene: TRBJ2-5
V gene: TRBV4-1
clone size: NA
CDR3 protein: CASSQQTGVETQYF
CDR3 DNA: TGCGCCAGCAGCCAACAGACAGGGGTAGAGACCCAGTACTTC

D gene: NA
J gene: TRBJ2-7
V gene: TRBV11-2
clone size: few
CDR3 protein: CASSPEVYEQYF
CDR3 DNA: TGTGCCAGCAGCCCGGAAGTCTACGAGCAGTACTTC

D gene: TRBD1
J gene: TRBJ2-7
V gene: TRBV10-3
clone size: NA
CDR3 protein: CATLGQGFGSEQYF
CDR3 DNA: TGTGCCACTCTGGGACAGGGTTTTGGGAGCGAGCAGTACTTC

D gene: NA
J gene: TRBJ2-5
V gene: TRBV6-6
clone size: NA
CDR3 protein: CASSSDHAGSTYF
CDR3 DNA: TGTGCCAGCAGTTCCGACCACGCCGGGAGCACGTACTTC

D gene: NA
J gene: TRBJ2-3
V gene: TRBV5-1
clone size: NA
CDR3 protein: CASSLGDDGADTQYF
CDR3 DNA: TGCGCCAGCAGCTTGGGAGATGATGGTGCCGATACGCAGTATTTT

D gene: NA
J gene: TRBJ1-2
V gene: TRBV6-2/TRBV6-3
clone size: few
CDR3 protein: CASSYWRADGYTF
CDR3 DNA: TGTGCCAGCAGCTATTGGCGGGCAGATGGCTACACCTTC

D gene: NA
J gene: TRBJ2-3
V gene: TRBV15
clone size: few
CDR3 protein: CATSRVRRGADTQYF
CDR3 DNA: TGTGCCACCAGCAGAGTGAGGAGGGGGGCAGATACGCAGTATTTT

D gene: NA
J gene: TRBJ2-1
V gene: TRBV20-1
clone size: few
CDR3 protein: CSASRPGLRYNEQFF
CDR3 DNA: TGCAGTGCTAGTCGACCGGGACTCCGGTACAATGAGCAGTTCTTC

D gene: TRBD2
J gene: TRBJ2-1
V gene: TRBV12-3/TRBV12-4
clone size: NA
CDR3 protein: CASSPAGVPNEQFF
CDR3 DNA: TGTGCCAGCAGCCCAGCGGGGGTTCCAAATGAGCAGTTCTTC

D gene: TRBD2
J gene: TRBJ2-1
V gene: TRBV2
clone size: NA
CDR3 protein: CASTGLVHNEQFF
CDR3 DNA: TGTGCCAGCACGGGACTAGTTCACAATGAGCAGTTCTTC

D gene: NA
J gene: TRBJ2-7
V gene: TRBV5-5
clone size: NA
CDR3 protein: CASSTWTRDDEQYF
CDR3 DNA: TGTGCCAGCAGCACCTGGACAAGGGACGACGAGCAGTACTTC

D gene: TRBD1
J gene: TRBJ2-1
V gene: TRBV28
clone size: NA
CDR3 protein: CASSSGQGTEQFF
CDR3 DNA: TGTGCCAGCAGTTCAGGACAGGGCACTGAGCAGTTCTTC

D gene: NA
J gene: TRBJ2-6
V gene: TRBV24-1
clone size: NA
CDR3 protein: CATSWGGSSGANVLTF
CDR3 DNA: TGTGCCACCAGTTGGGGTGGTTCCTCTGGGGCCAACGTCCTGACTTTC

D gene: NA
J gene: TRBJ2-3
V gene: TRBV2
clone size: few
CDR3 protein: CASSTQGADTQYF
CDR3 DNA: TGTGCCAGCAGTACACAGGGTGCAGATACGCAGTATTTT

D gene: TRBD1
J gene: TRBJ1-2
V gene: TRBV20-1
clone size: NA
CDR3 protein: CSAVGQGSRGYTF
CDR3 DNA: TGCAGTGCCGTGGGACAGGGCTCCCGTGGCTACACCTTC

D gene: NA
J gene: TRBJ2-5
V gene: TRBV29-1
clone size: NA
CDR3 protein: CSVEDYETQYF
CDR3 DNA: TGCAGCGTTGAAGATTACGAGACCCAGTACTTC

D gene: NA
J gene: TRBJ2-1
V gene: TRBV19
clone size: NA
CDR3 protein: CASSSRVPTPYNEQFF
CDR3 DNA: TGTGCCAGTAGTTCAAGGGTCCCTACTCCCTACAATGAGCAGTTCTTC

D gene: TRBD2
J gene: TRBJ2-1
V gene: TRBV7-9
clone size: few
CDR3 protein: CASSPSGGPSYNEQFF
CDR3 DNA: TGTGCCAGCAGCCCGAGCGGGGGCCCATCCTACAATGAGCAGTTCTTC

D gene: TRBD2
J gene: TRBJ2-3
V gene: TRBV5-1
clone size: few
CDR3 protein: CASSFGTSGKTDTQYF
CDR3 DNA: TGCGCCAGCAGCTTCGGGACTAGCGGTAAAACAGATACGCAGTATTTT

D gene: NA
J gene: TRBJ2-7
V gene: TRBV7-8
clone size: few
CDR3 protein: CASSLAASVRTYEQYF
CDR3 DNA: TGTGCCAGCAGCTTAGCTGCGTCTGTGAGGACCTACGAGCAGTACTTC

D gene: NA
J gene: TRBJ2-7
V gene: TRBV6-6
clone size: few
CDR3 protein: CASSRDTQYEQYF
CDR3 DNA: TGTGCCAGCAGCCGGGACACCCAATACGAGCAGTACTTC

D gene: TRBD1
J gene: TRBJ1-2
V gene: TRBV5-4
clone size: NA
CDR3 protein: CASSLDPQGGSYYGYTF
CDR3 DNA: TGTGCCAGCAGCTTGGACCCCCAGGGGGGGAGCTACTATGGCTACACCTTC

D gene: TRBD1
J gene: TRBJ1-1
V gene: TRBV27
clone size: NA
CDR3 protein: CASSLEGQGRATEAFF
CDR3 DNA: TGTGCCAGCAGTTTAGAAGGACAGGGTCGTGCCACTGAAGCTTTCTTT

D gene: NA
J gene: TRBJ2-6
V gene: TRBV12-3/TRBV12-4
clone size: NA
CDR3 protein: CASNRESGANVLTF
CDR3 DNA: TGTGCCAGCAACAGGGAGTCCGGGGCCAACGTCCTGACTTTC

D gene: NA
J gene: TRBJ2-7
V gene: TRBV12-3/TRBV12-4
clone size: NA
CDR3 protein: CASRSSEDYEQYF
CDR3 DNA: TGTGCCAGCCGAAGCTCAGAAGACTACGAGCAGTACTTC

D gene: NA
J gene: TRBJ2-1
V gene: TRBV5-5
clone size: few
CDR3 protein: CASSAQSDRGLSYNEQFF
CDR3 DNA: TGTGCCAGCAGCGCCCAATCGGATCGGGGGCTCTCCTACAATGAGCAGTTCTTC

D gene: TRBD2
J gene: TRBJ2-1
V gene: TRBV2
clone size: NA
CDR3 protein: CASSDRRGGPGEQFF
CDR3 DNA: TGTGCCAGCAGTGATCGGCGGGGGGGCCCTGGGGAGCAGTTCTTC

D gene: NA
J gene: TRBJ2-7
V gene: TRBV29-1
clone size: few
CDR3 protein: CSVDGAEQYF
CDR3 DNA: TGCAGCGTTGATGGGGCGGAGCAGTACTTC

D gene: NA
J gene: TRBJ2-1
V gene: TRBV10-3
clone size: NA
CDR3 protein: CATRQESSYNEQFF
CDR3 DNA: TGTGCCACCAGACAGGAGAGCTCCTACAATGAGCAGTTCTTC

D gene: NA
J gene: TRBJ2-7
V gene: TRBV30
clone size: NA
CDR3 protein: CAWSVNWEQYF
CDR3 DNA: TGTGCCTGGAGTGTAAACTGGGAGCAGTACTTC

D gene: NA
J gene: TRBJ2-5
V gene: TRBV20-1
clone size: NA
CDR3 protein: CSAPIGVEETQYF
CDR3 DNA: TGCAGTGCCCCTATCGGGGTCGAAGAGACCCAGTACTTC

D gene: TRBD1
J gene: TRBJ2-5
V gene: TRBV7-2
clone size: NA
CDR3 protein: CASRDRDETQYF
CDR3 DNA: TGTGCCAGCCGGGACAGGGACGAGACCCAGTACTTC

D gene: NA
J gene: TRBJ1-2
V gene: TRBV4-1
clone size: NA
CDR3 protein: CASSQISGVGYTF
CDR3 DNA: TGCGCCAGCAGCCAAATCAGCGGAGTGGGCTACACCTTC

D gene: NA
J gene: TRBJ2-7
V gene: TRBV28
clone size: few
CDR3 protein: CASGALPLYEQYF
CDR3 DNA: TGTGCCTCAGGGGCTCTTCCACTCTACGAGCAGTACTTC

D gene: NA
J gene: TRBJ1-2
V gene: TRBV5-1
clone size: NA
CDR3 protein: CASSAQVYGYTF
CDR3 DNA: TGCGCCAGCAGCGCACAGGTTTATGGCTACACCTTC